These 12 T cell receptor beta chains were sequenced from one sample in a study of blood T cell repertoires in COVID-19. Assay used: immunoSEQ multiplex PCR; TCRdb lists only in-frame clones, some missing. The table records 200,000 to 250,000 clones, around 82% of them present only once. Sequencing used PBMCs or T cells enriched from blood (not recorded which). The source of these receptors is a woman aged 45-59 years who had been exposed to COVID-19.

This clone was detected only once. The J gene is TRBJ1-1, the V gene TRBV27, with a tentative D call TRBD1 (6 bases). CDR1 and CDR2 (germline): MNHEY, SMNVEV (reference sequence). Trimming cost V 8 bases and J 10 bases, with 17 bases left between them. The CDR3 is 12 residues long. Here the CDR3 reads CASGMRGGRAFF. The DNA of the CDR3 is TGTGCCAGCGGCATGAGGGGGGGGCGAGCTTTCTTT.

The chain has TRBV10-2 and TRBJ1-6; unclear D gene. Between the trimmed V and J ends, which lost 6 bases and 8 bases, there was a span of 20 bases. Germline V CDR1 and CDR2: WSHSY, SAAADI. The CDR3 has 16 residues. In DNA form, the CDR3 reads TGCGCCAGCAGACCCGAACAGTTTTCCGCAGATTCACCCCTCCACTTT. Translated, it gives CASRPEQFSADSPLHF.

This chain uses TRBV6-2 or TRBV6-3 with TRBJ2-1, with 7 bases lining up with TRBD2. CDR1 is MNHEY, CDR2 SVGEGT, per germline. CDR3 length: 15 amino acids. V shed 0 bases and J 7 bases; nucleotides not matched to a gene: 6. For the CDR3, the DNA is TGTGCCAGCAGTTACTCACTAGCGTCGTATAATGAGCAGTTCTTC. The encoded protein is CASSYSLASYNEQFF.

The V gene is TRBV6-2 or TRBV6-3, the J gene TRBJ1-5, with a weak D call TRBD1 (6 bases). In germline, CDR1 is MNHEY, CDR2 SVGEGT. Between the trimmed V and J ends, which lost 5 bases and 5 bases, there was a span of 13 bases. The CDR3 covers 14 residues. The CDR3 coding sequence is TGTGCCAGCAGTCTACAGGGTGGGCATCAGCCCCAGCATTTT. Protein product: CASSLQGGHQPQHF.

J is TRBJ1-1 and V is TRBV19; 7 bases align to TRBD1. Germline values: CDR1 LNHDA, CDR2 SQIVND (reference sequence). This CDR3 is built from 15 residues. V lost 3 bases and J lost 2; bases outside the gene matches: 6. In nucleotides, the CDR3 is TGTGCCAGTAGTATGCCAGGGGGGCCAAACACTGAAGCTTTCTTT. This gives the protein CASSMPGGPNTEAFF.

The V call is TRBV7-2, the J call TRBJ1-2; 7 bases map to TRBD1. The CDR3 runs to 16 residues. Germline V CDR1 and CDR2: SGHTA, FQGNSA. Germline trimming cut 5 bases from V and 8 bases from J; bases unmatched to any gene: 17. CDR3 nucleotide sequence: TGTGCCAGCAGCCTCGACAGGGACATGATGAGCTCCGGCTACACCTTC. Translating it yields CASSLDRDMMSSGYTF. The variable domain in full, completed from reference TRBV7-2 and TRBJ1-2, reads GAGVSQSPSNKVTEKGKDVELRCDPISGHTALYWYRQSLGQGLEFLIYFQGNSAPDKSGLPSDRFSAERTGGSVSTLTIQRTQQEDSAVYLCASSLDRDMMSSGYTFGSGTRLTVV.

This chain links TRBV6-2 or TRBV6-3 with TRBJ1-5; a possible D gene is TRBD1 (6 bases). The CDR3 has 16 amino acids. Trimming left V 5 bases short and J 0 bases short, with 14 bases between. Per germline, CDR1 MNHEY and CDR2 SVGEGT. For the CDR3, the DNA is TGTGCCAGCAGTAACAGACAGGCGACTAGCAATCAGCCCCAGCATTTT. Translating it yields CASSNRQATSNQPQHF.

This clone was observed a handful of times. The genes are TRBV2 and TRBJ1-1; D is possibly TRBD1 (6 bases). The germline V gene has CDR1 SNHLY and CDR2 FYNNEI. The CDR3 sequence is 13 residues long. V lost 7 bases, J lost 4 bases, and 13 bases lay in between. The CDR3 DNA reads TGTGCCAGCACCTATCTAGGGGGCACTGAAGCTTTCTTT. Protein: CASTYLGGTEAFF.

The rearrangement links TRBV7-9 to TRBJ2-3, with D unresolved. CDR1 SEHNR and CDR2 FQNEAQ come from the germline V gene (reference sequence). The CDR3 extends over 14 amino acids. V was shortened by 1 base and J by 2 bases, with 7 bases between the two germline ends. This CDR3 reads CASSLDTHTDTQYF. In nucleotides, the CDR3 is TGTGCCAGCAGCTTAGACACGCACACAGATACGCAGTATTTT.

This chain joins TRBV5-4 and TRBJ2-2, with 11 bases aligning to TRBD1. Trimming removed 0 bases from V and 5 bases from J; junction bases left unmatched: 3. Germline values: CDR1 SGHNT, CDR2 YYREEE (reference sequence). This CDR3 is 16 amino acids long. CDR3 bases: TGTGCCAGCAGCTTGGGGACAGGGGGCTATACCGGGGAGCTGTTTTTT. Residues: CASSLGTGGYTGELFF.

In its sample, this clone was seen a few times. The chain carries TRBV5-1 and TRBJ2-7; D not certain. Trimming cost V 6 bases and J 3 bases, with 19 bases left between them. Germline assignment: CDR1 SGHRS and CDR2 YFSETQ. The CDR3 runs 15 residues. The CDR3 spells CASKFRTTQSYEQYF. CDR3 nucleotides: TGCGCCAGCAAATTTCGCACGACACAAAGCTACGAGCAGTACTTC.

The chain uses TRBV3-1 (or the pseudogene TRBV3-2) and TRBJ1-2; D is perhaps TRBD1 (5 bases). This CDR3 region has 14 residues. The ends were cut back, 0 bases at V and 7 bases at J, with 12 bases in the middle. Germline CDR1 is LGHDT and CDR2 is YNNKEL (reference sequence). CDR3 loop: CASSQEGVRGGYTF. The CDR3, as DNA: TGTGCCAGCAGCCAAGAAGGGGTTCGAGGTGGCTACACCTTC.